This entry describes one T cell receptor beta chain. What it binds is not known. A read error may account for a junction end that differs from germline. Both blood RNA, taken from unsorted whole blood, and germline DNA were extracted. The entry originates in a study of tumor-infiltrating lymphocytes in primary liver carcinoma. From 400 to 550 ng total RNA, TCR beta cDNA was generated with a primer in the constant region. What produced the TCR beta libraries was three nested multiplex PCR rounds using slightly modified ARM-PCR. The opening two PCR rounds, about 10 cycles each, paired TRBV1-TRBV30 forward primers with a C-beta reverse primer. TCRdb redid the calling of the multiplex PCR reads with MiXCR, one entry per CDR3 protein. Of 310,000 or so distinct CDR3 sequences detected, about 50% appear once; the ten largest clones hold about 17%. CDR3 length equals 16 residues. CDR1 and CDR2 (germline): SGHDT, YYEEEE.

Regarding the study as a whole: Tumors and blood were compared for top-250-clone fraction, and tumors had the significantly higher value (p = 0.039).

The sequenced sample was peripheral blood. The chain links TRBV5-6 to TRBJ2-7, with 11 nucleotides matching TRBD2. This clonotype originated in a woman aged 25-40 years with primary liver carcinoma and hepatitis B virus infection. CDR3 bases: TGTGCCAGCGGCTTAACCGTAGCGGGAGGGCCGGCCGAGCAGTACTTC. Amino acids: CASGLTVAGGPAEQYF.